The next 32 T cell receptor beta chains were all read from a single sample in a study of beta chain features in type 1 diabetes. Study-wide results and limits: Type 1 diabetes patients showed a moderate but significant shortening of TCRB CDR3s in all four CD4+ subsets.

The study reverse transcribed the entire isolated RNA, so it sequenced expressed TCRB transcripts. Generated by immunoSEQ multiplex PCR, the TCRdb table keeps only in-frame clones and is missing some. The data contain a few hundred thousand clones, roughly 14% of them singletons. These receptors' targets are unknown. The sample was naive CD4+ T cells from blood. The receptors come from a woman between 18 and 29 years old with type 1 diabetes.

This clone was seen a few times. V usage is TRBV30 and J usage is TRBJ1-5, with D perhaps TRBD1 (6 bases). Germline loops: CDR1 GTSNPN, CDR2 SVGIG (reference sequence). The V gene lost 4 bases and the J gene lost 2 bases, with 9 bases spanning the gap. This CDR3 spans 13 amino acids. CDR3 nucleotide sequence: TGTGCCTGGACTGCAGGGGGCAATCAGCCCCAGCATTTT. Translated: CAWTAGGNQPQHF.

The chain uses TRBV30 and TRBJ2-1; D is perhaps TRBD1 (6 bases). V was clipped by 4 bases and J by 10 bases, with 11 bases between them. CDR1 is GTSNPN and CDR2 is SVGIG in the germline V gene (reference sequence). The CDR3 has 11 residues. The CDR3 spells CAWNGQLEQFF. CDR3 nucleotides: TGTGCCTGGAACGGACAGTTAGAGCAGTTCTTC. The entire variable domain, with the rest obtained from reference TRBV30 and TRBJ2-1, is as follows: SQTIHQWPATLVQPVGSPLSLECTVEGTSNPNLYWYRQAAGRGLQLLFYSVGIGQISSEVPQNLSASRPQDRQFILSSKKLLLSDSGFYLCAWNGQLEQFFGPGTRLTVL.

This clone appeared a few times. V gene TRBV4-2 combines with J gene TRBJ2-1; 12 bases line up with TRBD2. The V gene end was trimmed by 4 bases and the J gene end by 3 bases; junction bases not matched to a gene: 16. Germline V gene lookup returns CDR1 LGHNA and CDR2 YNFKEQ. The CDR3 extends over 20 amino acids. The chain's CDR3 is CASSRRTSGKGGLGYNEQFF. Written as DNA, the CDR3 is TGTGCCAGCAGCCGCCGGACTAGCGGGAAGGGAGGACTTGGCTACAATGAGCAGTTCTTC.

This clone was seen a handful of times. The chain recombines TRBV28 with TRBJ2-7; D may be TRBD1 (6 bases). Trimming pared 8 bases from V and 6 bases from J, leaving 14 bases between. The CDR3 is 12 residues long. Germline V gene lookup returns CDR1 MDHEN and CDR2 SYDVKM. This chain's CDR3 is CASSERGIEQYF. CDR3 nucleotides: TGTGCCAGCTCGGAAAGGGGGATCGAGCAGTACTTC.

This sequence joins TRBV11-2 and TRBJ2-7; TRBD1 is a possible D gene (5 bases). Germline-derived CDR1 and CDR2 are SGHAT and FQNNGV. Trimming pared 5 bases from V and 1 base from J, leaving 15 bases between. This CDR3 has 15 amino acids. DNA for the CDR3: TGTGCCAGCAGCCCGCAACATGGGGCTTCCTACGAGCAGTACTTC. Translation: CASSPQHGASYEQYF.

J is TRBJ2-1 and V is TRBV30; 12 bases line up with TRBD2. This CDR3 has 18 amino acids. Germline V gene lookup returns CDR1 GTSNPN and CDR2 SVGIG (reference sequence). Trimming took 0 bases from V and 0 from J; bases not matched to a gene: 6. In DNA form, the CDR3 reads TGTGCCTGGAGTGTACTAGCGGGAGGTGCAAGCTCCTACAATGAGCAGTTCTTC. Translated: CAWSVLAGGASSYNEQFF.

This clone was detected only a few times. The V gene is TRBV5-1, the J gene TRBJ2-7; possible D gene TRBD2, 5 bases. Germline V gene sequence: CDR1 SGHRS, CDR2 YFSETQ. The length of the CDR3 is 13 residues. V was shortened by 0 bases and J by 3 bases, with 7 bases between the two germline ends. DNA for the CDR3: TGCGCCAGCAGCTTGGGACGGGACTACGAGCAGTACTTC. The encoded protein is CASSLGRDYEQYF.

This chain links TRBV7-2 with TRBJ2-1; the match to TRBD2 covers 10 bases. The CDR3 has 18 residues. V gave up 4 bases and J gave up 0 bases; unmatched junction bases: 9. From germline, CDR1 is SGHTA and CDR2 FQGNSA. In DNA, the CDR3 is TGTGCCAGCAGCTCGCAAGCGGGAGGGCCGAGCTCCTACAATGAGCAGTTCTTC. It codes for CASSSQAGGPSSYNEQFF.

This chain uses TRBV18 with TRBJ2-1; D is possibly TRBD2 (6 bases). Trimming stripped 3 bases from V and 1 base from J, with 16 bases between. This CDR3 is 17 amino acids long. Germline V gene sequence: CDR1 KGHSH, CDR2 LQKENI. In DNA form, the CDR3 reads TGTGCCAGCTCACCGCAACCACTAGGAGGGTCCTACAATGAGCAGTTCTTC. Encoded protein: CASSPQPLGGSYNEQFF.

About this clone: Other DNA sequences in the same sample also yield this CDR3. The gene calls are TRBV15 and TRBJ2-1, with 13 bases that match TRBD2. V was pared by 1 base and J by 8 bases, with 2 bases of the junction left unmatched. Germline V gene data show CDR1 as LNHNV and CDR2 as YYDKDF (reference sequence). The length of the CDR3 is 15 residues. As DNA, the CDR3 is TGTGCCACCAGCAGAGGGACTAGCGGGAGTTATGAGCAGTTCTTC. Its protein product is CATSRGTSGSYEQFF.

The sample holds a few counts of this clone. The V gene is TRBV28, the J gene TRBJ2-2, with D uncertain. The CDR3 is made up of 14 amino acids. V was pared by 6 bases and J by 5 bases, with 13 bases between. Germline loops: CDR1 MDHEN, CDR2 SYDVKM. This CDR3 is CASSIIVGTGELFF. The CDR3 region has the DNA TGTGCCAGCAGCATAATAGTCGGTACCGGGGAGCTGTTTTTT.

This rearrangement joins TRBV28 to TRBJ1-2; 8 bases match TRBD1. Germline V gene sequence: CDR1 MDHEN, CDR2 SYDVKM. Trimming at V came to 7 bases and at J to 7 bases, leaving 8 bases not matched to a gene. The length of the CDR3 is 13 residues. The CDR3 protein is CASNIGQGGGYTF. The CDR3 nucleotides are TGTGCCAGCAACATAGGACAGGGAGGTGGCTACACCTTC.

The chain has TRBV28 and TRBJ2-1, with 9 bases that match TRBD2. The germline V gene has CDR1 MDHEN and CDR2 SYDVKM. The CDR3 totals 15 residues. V shed 6 bases and J 8 bases; nucleotides not matched to a gene: 11. The CDR3 loop is CASSSGSAGGDEQFF. The CDR3 DNA reads TGTGCCAGCAGCTCGGGTTCAGCGGGAGGAGATGAGCAGTTCTTC.

This clone turned up a few times. The chain employs TRBV29-1 and TRBJ2-1; 13 nucleotides line up with TRBD2. Germline-derived CDR1 and CDR2 are SQVTM and ANQGSEA. V shed 7 bases, J shed 8 bases, and the junction held 5 bases outside the gene matches. The CDR3 runs 13 residues. In DNA form, the CDR3 reads TGCAGCGGGGGCGGACTAGCGGGAGATGAGCAGTTCTTC. Encoded protein: CSGGGLAGDEQFF.

The chain joins TRBV7-8 to TRBJ1-5, with D hard to call. Germline V gene data show CDR1 as SGHVS and CDR2 as FQNEAQ. The CDR3 consists of 14 residues. Trimming took 1 base from V and 6 from J, leaving 10 bases between them. As DNA, the CDR3 is TGTGCCAGCAGCTTAGGGGCAGCTGGTCAGCCCCAGCATTTT. Amino acid sequence: CASSLGAAGQPQHF.

This clone was detected only a few times. The chain recombines TRBV25-1 with TRBJ2-1, with TRBD2 matching over 10 bases. Germline V gene data show CDR1 as MGHDK and CDR2 as SYGVNS. Trimming took 7 bases from V and 13 from J; bases not matched to a gene: 10. The CDR3 loop spans 13 amino acids. DNA of the CDR3: TGTGCCAGCAACCTAGCGGGAGAGGGGAGACAGTTCTTC. Protein sequence: CASNLAGEGRQFF.

This clone was recorded a few times. This chain joins TRBV7-9 and TRBJ2-1; possibly TRBD2 for D (5 bases). Germline CDR1 reads SEHNR; CDR2 reads FQNEAQ (reference sequence). V was pared by 1 base and J by 5 bases, with 15 bases between. The CDR3 covers 16 residues. The CDR3 region is CASSLGLSVSHNEQFF. The CDR3 DNA sequence: TGTGCCAGCAGCTTAGGACTTAGCGTCTCTCACAATGAGCAGTTCTTC. The variable domain in full, completed from reference TRBV7-9 and TRBJ2-1, reads DTGVSQNPRHKITKRGQNVTFRCDPISEHNRLYWYRQTLGQGPEFLTYFQNEAQLEKSRLLSDRFSAERPKGSFSTLEIQRTEQGDSAMYLCASSLGLSVSHNEQFFGPGTRLTVL.

This rearrangement joins TRBV11-2 to TRBJ2-7, with a possible D match to TRBD1 (6 bases). The CDR3 has 17 residues. V was shortened by 1 base and J by 0 bases, with 16 bases between the two germline ends. Germline-derived CDR1 and CDR2 are SGHAT and FQNNGV. The CDR3 region is CASSLGRGTRISYEQYF. The CDR3 nucleotides are TGTGCCAGCAGCTTAGGAAGGGGGACAAGGATCTCCTACGAGCAGTACTTC. The full variable domain, in which reference TRBV11-2 and TRBJ2-7 provide the parts outside the CDR3, is EAGVAQSPRYKIIEKRQSVAFWCNPISGHATLYWYQQILGQGPKLLIQFQNNGVVDDSQLPKDRFSAERLKGVDSTLKIQPAKLEDSAVYLCASSLGRGTRISYEQYFGPGTRLTVT.

This clone was picked up a small number of times. The rearrangement joins TRBV29-1 to TRBJ2-5; the D gene is possibly TRBD1 (6 bases). CDR3 length equals 13 residues. The germline V gene has CDR1 SQVTM and CDR2 ANQGSEA. Trimming stripped 7 bases from V and 2 bases from J, with 14 bases between. The CDR3 protein is CSAEVQGQETQYF. In DNA, the CDR3 is TGCAGCGCCGAGGTCCAGGGGCAAGAGACCCAGTACTTC.

This clone turned up a few times. This chain uses TRBV9 with TRBJ2-3; 10 bases map to TRBD2. Germline trimming cut 4 bases from V and 5 bases from J; bases unmatched to any gene: 7. Germline V gene lookup returns CDR1 SGDLS and CDR2 YYNGEE. The CDR3 covers 15 residues. The CDR3 spells CASSHLAGGEDTQYF. The CDR3 DNA follows: TGTGCCAGCAGCCATTTAGCGGGAGGAGAAGATACGCAGTATTTT.

The gene calls are TRBV23-1 and TRBJ2-7; weak D call: TRBD1 (5 bases). TRBV23-1 is identified as an open reading frame with a role that is uncertain. The CDR3 has 17 amino acids. V lost 0 bases, J lost 0 bases, and 15 bases lay in between. The chain's CDR3 is CASSQSHPAGPSYEQYV. The CDR3 DNA follows: TGCGCCAGCAGTCAATCACATCCGGCAGGGCCCTCCTACGAGCAGTACGTC.

A remark on this clone: The identical CDR3 is also encoded by other nucleotide sequences in the sample. The chain joins TRBV18 to TRBJ2-5; TRBD2 matches at 7 bases. Per the germline V gene, CDR1 is KGHSH and CDR2 is LQKENI. Trimming took 1 base from V and 4 from J; bases not matched to a gene: 0. This CDR3 comprises 13 residues. The DNA for the CDR3 is TGTGCCAGCTCACCACTAGCGGGAGAGACCCAGTACTTC. The encoded protein is CASSPLAGETQYF. The full variable domain, with the rest looked up from reference TRBV18 and TRBJ2-5, is NAGVMQNPRHLVRRRGQEARLRCSPMKGHSHVYWYRQLPEEGLKFMVYLQKENIIDESGMPKERFSAEFPKEGPSILRIQQVVRGDSAAYFCASSPLAGETQYFGPGTRLLVL.

This clone showed up just a few times. The gene calls are TRBV7-9 and TRBJ2-1, with D perhaps TRBD2 (6 bases). Germline lookup yields CDR1 SEHNR and CDR2 FQNEAQ (reference sequence). Trimming shortened V by 1 base and J by 0 bases, and 16 bases separated the two germline ends. The CDR3 totals 18 residues. This CDR3 is CASSLDPGSRGSYNEQFF. CDR3 DNA sequence: TGTGCCAGCAGCTTAGACCCCGGGAGTAGGGGCTCCTACAATGAGCAGTTCTTC.

This clone was counted between two and nine times. The gene calls are TRBV7-9 and TRBJ2-1, with TRBD2 matching over 14 bases. Germline V gives CDR1 SEHNR, CDR2 FQNEAQ (reference sequence). V dropped 0 bases and J dropped 9; count of bases not matched to a gene: 4. CDR3 size: 16 residues. CDR3 DNA sequence: TGTGCCAGCAGCTTAGCCGGGACTAGCGGGAGTATTGAGCAGTTCTTC. It specifies CASSLAGTSGSIEQFF.

The V gene is TRBV7-9, the J gene TRBJ2-5; the D gene is possibly TRBD2 (6 bases). Germline lookup yields CDR1 SEHNR and CDR2 FQNEAQ (reference sequence). Trimming shortened V by 0 bases and J by 9 bases, and 17 bases separated the two germline ends. The CDR3 loop spans 15 amino acids. The DNA for the CDR3 is TGTGCCAGCAGCTTAGCGCCCACGGGACTCCGGGCCCAGTACTTC. This sequence encodes CASSLAPTGLRAQYF.

The chain is built from TRBV18 and TRBJ1-1; 8 bases are a match to TRBD1. The CDR3 has 14 residues. V shed 3 bases and J 5 bases; nucleotides not matched to a gene: 5. Germline V lookup: CDR1 KGHSH, CDR2 LQKENI. CDR3 sequence (DNA): TGTGCCAGCTCACCGGACAGGGTAAGGACTGAAGCTTTCTTT. This encodes CASSPDRVRTEAFF. Combining the CDR3 with reference TRBV18 and TRBJ1-1 gives the whole variable domain NAGVMQNPRHLVRRRGQEARLRCSPMKGHSHVYWYRQLPEEGLKFMVYLQKENIIDESGMPKERFSAEFPKEGPSILRIQQVVRGDSAAYFCASSPDRVRTEAFFGQGTRLTVV.

J is TRBJ1-5 and V is TRBV4-1; D not certain. V lost 1 base and J lost 5, with 9 bases in between. Germline CDR1 reads MGHRA; CDR2 reads YSYEKL. The CDR3 length is 14 residues. CDR3 sequence: CASSQVEQYQPQHF. CDR3 nucleotide sequence: TGCGCCAGCAGCCAAGTTGAACAGTATCAGCCCCAGCATTTT.

This clone turned up a few times. V usage is TRBV18 and J usage is TRBJ1-2; D uncertain. The CDR3 contains 12 residues. Germline V gives CDR1 KGHSH, CDR2 LQKENI. Trimming removed 2 bases from V and 6 bases from J, with 7 bases in between. The CDR3 region is CASSPDADGYTF. CDR3 bases: TGTGCCAGCTCACCAGATGCAGATGGCTACACCTTC. Filled out from reference TRBV18 and TRBJ1-2, the complete variable domain reads NAGVMQNPRHLVRRRGQEARLRCSPMKGHSHVYWYRQLPEEGLKFMVYLQKENIIDESGMPKERFSAEFPKEGPSILRIQQVVRGDSAAYFCASSPDADGYTFGSGTRLTVV.

The J gene is TRBJ2-1, the V gene TRBV11-2, with 8 bases fitting TRBD2. Germline assignment: CDR1 SGHAT and CDR2 FQNNGV. This CDR3 is 15 amino acids long. Trimming took 2 bases from V and 3 from J; bases not matched to a gene: 3. CDR3 DNA: TGTGCCAGCAGCTTAAGGCGGGAGGTCTACAATGAGCAGTTCTTC. This codes for CASSLRREVYNEQFF.

J is TRBJ2-5 and V is TRBV7-9; D perhaps matches TRBD2 (6 bases). The CDR3 is 16 amino acids. The V end was cut by 5 bases, the J end by 4 bases, with 20 bases between. Germline V gives CDR1 SEHNR, CDR2 FQNEAQ (reference sequence). This CDR3 reads CASSPPWPGEGETQYF. CDR3 bases: TGTGCCAGCAGCCCGCCGTGGCCGGGGGAAGGAGAGACCCAGTACTTC.

The chain links TRBV5-1 to TRBJ2-7, with 9 bases aligning to TRBD1. With V trimmed by 3 bases and J by 11 bases, 9 bases remained unmatched. The CDR3 length is 13 residues. Germline CDR1 SGHRS, CDR2 YFSETQ. CDR3 bases: TGCGCCAGCAGCTCAGGACAGGGGATATCGGAGTACTTC. Residues: CASSSGQGISEYF.

The sample holds a few counts of this clone. This sequence joins TRBV28 and TRBJ2-2; D is possibly TRBD1 (6 bases). The V and J ends lost 0 bases and 4 bases respectively, with 9 bases between them. Germline assignment: CDR1 MDHEN and CDR2 SYDVKM. CDR3 length: 15 residues. The CDR3 is CASSLWQGTTGELFF. In nucleotides, the CDR3 is TGTGCCAGCAGTTTATGGCAGGGGACCACCGGGGAGCTGTTTTTT. Supplemented by reference TRBV28 and TRBJ2-2, the full variable domain reads DVKVTQSSRYLVKRTGEKVFLECVQDMDHENMFWYRQDPGLGLRLIYFSYDVKMKEKGDIPEGYSVSREKKERFSLILESASTNQTSMYLCASSLWQGTTGELFFGEGSRLTVL.